Presented here are 8 T cell receptor beta chains from one specimen sequenced in a study of glioma-infiltrating T cells after dendritic cell vaccination. TCRdb's copy holds only in-frame clones and misses some; the assay was immunoSEQ multiplex PCR. The data hold about 92,000 clones, with about nine tenths observed a single time. The material sequenced was blood, taken before dendritic cell vaccination. These receptors were collected from a human donor with glioblastoma.

The chain couples TRBV28 to TRBJ2-3; possible D gene TRBD2, 6 bases. The germline V gene encodes CDR1 MDHEN and CDR2 SYDVKM. This CDR3 region has 14 residues. The ends were cut back, 10 bases at V and 0 bases at J, with 14 bases in the middle. This CDR3 reads CATRGTSSTDTQYF. CDR3 in DNA: TGTGCCACCCGAGGCACTAGCAGCACAGATACGCAGTATTTT.

V and J are TRBV30 and TRBJ2-5; D may be TRBD1 (7 bases). CDR1 is GTSNPN and CDR2 is SVGIG in the germline V gene (reference sequence). Trimming pared 3 bases from V and 2 bases from J, leaving 13 bases between. This CDR3 has 14 amino acids. The CDR3 DNA reads as TGTGCCTGGAGCGGAGGGACAGAGCAAGAGACCCAGTACTTC. Its protein is CAWSGGTEQETQYF.

The rearrangement joins TRBV28 to TRBJ1-4, with 7 bases identical to TRBD1. V shed 6 bases and J 6 bases; nucleotides not matched to a gene: 13. Germline-derived CDR1 and CDR2 are MDHEN and SYDVKM. CDR3 length: 16 amino acids. The chain's CDR3 is CASRPPDRVGDEKLFF. The CDR3, as DNA: TGTGCCAGCAGACCCCCCGACAGGGTGGGCGATGAAAAACTGTTTTTT.

The chain couples TRBV25-1 to TRBJ2-7; 11 bases agree with TRBD2. The CDR3 totals 17 residues. In germline, CDR1 is MGHDK, CDR2 SYGVNS. With V trimmed by 4 bases and J by 1 base, 9 bases remained unmatched. CDR3: CASSAPPASGRSYEQYF. The CDR3 region has the DNA TGTGCCAGCAGTGCCCCACCCGCTAGCGGGAGGTCCTACGAGCAGTACTTC.

This clone was observed once. J is TRBJ2-1 and V is TRBV6-6; D is perhaps TRBD1 (5 bases). The CDR3 is 16 residues long. CDR1 MNHNY and CDR2 SVGAGI come from the germline V gene (reference sequence). Trimming took 6 bases from V and 0 from J, leaving 15 bases between them. The CDR3 sequence is CASRVDSASSYNEQFF. CDR3 nucleotide sequence: TGTGCCAGCAGGGTTGACAGCGCGAGCTCCTACAATGAGCAGTTCTTC.

This rearrangement joins TRBV6-5 to TRBJ2-5; no definite D call. Per germline, CDR1 MNHEY and CDR2 SVGAGI. This CDR3 has 15 amino acids. The V end lost 0 bases, the J end lost 5 bases, and 13 bases lay between the germline ends. This chain's CDR3 is CASSYSNQVVETQYF. The CDR3 DNA reads as TGTGCCAGCAGTTACTCGAACCAGGTTGTGGAGACCCAGTACTTC.

V and J are TRBV30 and TRBJ2-7, with 7 bases lining up with TRBD1. The ends lost 4 bases at V and 2 bases at J; junction bases unmatched: 8. The V gene's germline CDR1 is GTSNPN and CDR2 SVGIG (reference sequence). The CDR3 totals 14 residues. The CDR3 here is CAWNAQGSTYEQYF. For the CDR3, the DNA is TGTGCCTGGAACGCACAGGGGAGCACCTACGAGCAGTACTTC.

This chain uses TRBV10-3 with TRBJ1-4, with 7 bases that match TRBD1. Germline CDR1 reads ENHRY; CDR2 reads SYGVKD. The length of the CDR3 is 14 residues. V shed 6 bases and J 3 bases; nucleotides not matched to a gene: 4. CDR3 sequence (DNA): TGTGCCATCAGCCGACAGGGAGCTAATGAAAAACTGTTTTTT. Amino acid sequence: CAISRQGANEKLFF.